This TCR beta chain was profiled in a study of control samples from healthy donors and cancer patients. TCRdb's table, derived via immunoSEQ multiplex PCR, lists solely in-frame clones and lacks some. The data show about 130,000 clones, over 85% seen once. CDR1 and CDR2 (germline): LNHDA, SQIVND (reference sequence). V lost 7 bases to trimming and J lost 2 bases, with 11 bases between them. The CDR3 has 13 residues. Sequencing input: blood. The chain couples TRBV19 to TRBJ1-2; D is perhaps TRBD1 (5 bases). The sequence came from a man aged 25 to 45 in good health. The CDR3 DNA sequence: TGTGCCAGTAACCTGCGGGGGAACTATGGCTACACCTTC. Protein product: CASNLRGNYGYTF.